The 30 T cell receptor beta chains below come from one sample, sequenced in a study of T cell responses to AZD1222 COVID-19 vaccine. Sequencing was performed with immunoSEQ multiplex PCR; in TCRdb, only in-frame clones are kept and a portion is missing. In the table there are 95,000 to 150,000 clones, 90% of which are singletons. Source: peripheral blood, taken on day 0 of MenACWY control vaccination. All receptors come from an adult in good health.

The chain is built from TRBV5-1 and TRBJ1-2; 9 bases fit TRBD1. The CDR3 has 14 amino acids. Germline V gene lookup returns CDR1 SGHRS and CDR2 YFSETQ. Trimming took 0 bases from V and 6 from J; bases not matched to a gene: 3. For the CDR3, the DNA is TGCGCCAGCAGCTTGGACAGGGGGCGCGATGGCTACACCTTC. It encodes CASSLDRGRDGYTF.

The chain couples TRBV2 to TRBJ2-1; 7 bases agree with TRBD2. This CDR3 has 13 amino acids. Trimming removed 8 bases from V and 6 bases from J; junction bases left unmatched: 7. CDR1 and CDR2 (germline): SNHLY, FYNNEI. The CDR3 spells CASFERGRNEQFF. CDR3 coding DNA: TGTGCCAGCTTTGAGCGGGGTCGCAATGAGCAGTTCTTC.

This clone was observed a few times. The chain couples TRBV28 to TRBJ1-4; D gene unclear. CDR1 MDHEN and CDR2 SYDVKM come from the germline V gene. This CDR3 has 13 amino acids. V shed 10 bases and J shed 4 bases, with 13 bases lying between them. The DNA for the CDR3 is TGTGCCACCAGAGCCACCCTTAATGAAAAACTGTTTTTT. This encodes CATRATLNEKLFF.

This clone was seen a single time. The chain combines TRBV5-8 with TRBJ1-3; possibly TRBD1 for D (5 bases). V was cut by 4 bases and J by 0 bases, with 11 bases left in between. Germline V gene data show CDR1 as SGHTS and CDR2 as YDEGEE. CDR3 length: 15 amino acids. CDR3 bases: TGTGCCAGCAGCCCAGGACACAGCTCTGGAAACACCATATATTTT. This sequence encodes CASSPGHSSGNTIYF.

The chain combines TRBV28 with TRBJ1-1; D ambiguous. Germline assignment: CDR1 MDHEN and CDR2 SYDVKM. Trimming pared 10 bases from V and 2 bases from J, leaving 11 bases between. The CDR3 runs to 12 residues. This CDR3 is CATLGYNTEAFF. Written as DNA, the CDR3 is TGTGCCACCTTGGGTTACAACACTGAAGCTTTCTTT.

This chain links TRBV12-3 or TRBV12-4 with TRBJ2-1, with a tentative D call TRBD2 (5 bases). V was trimmed by 2 bases and J by 12 bases, leaving 14 bases between them. The CDR3 covers 13 residues. CDR3 DNA: TGTGCCAGCAGTTTATACGAGCAGGACTCGCAGTTCTTC. This gives the protein CASSLYEQDSQFF.

The V and J genes are TRBV6-5 and TRBJ2-4; the D gene is possibly TRBD1 (5 bases). CDR3 length: 13 amino acids. V gave up 6 bases and J gave up 4 bases, with 10 bases separating them. The V gene's germline CDR1 is MNHEY and CDR2 SVGAGI. This chain's CDR3 is CASRDTEKNIQYF. The CDR3 DNA is TGTGCCAGCAGGGACACAGAAAAAAACATTCAGTACTTC.

J is TRBJ2-3 and V is TRBV9; TRBD2 matches 8 bases. The germline V gene encodes CDR1 SGDLS and CDR2 YYNGEE. This CDR3 spans 17 amino acids. V shed 0 bases and J 2 bases; nucleotides not matched to a gene: 8. The CDR3 is CASSVGPPGLDTDTQYF. The CDR3 DNA reads as TGTGCCAGCAGCGTAGGGCCTCCGGGACTAGACACAGATACGCAGTATTTT.

The chain has TRBV6-1 and TRBJ2-3, with 10 bases lining up with TRBD2. The junction had 11 bases not matched to a gene; V was cut back by 2 bases and J by 6 bases. Germline CDR1 reads MNHNS; CDR2 reads SASEGT. This CDR3 region has 17 residues. The CDR3 sequence is CASSERGLAGAGDTQYF. CDR3 nucleotides: TGTGCCAGCAGTGAACGGGGCCTAGCGGGGGCAGGGGATACGCAGTATTTT.

The gene calls are TRBV30 and TRBJ2-7; TRBD1 matches at 9 bases. CDR1 GTSNPN and CDR2 SVGIG come from the germline V gene (reference sequence). This CDR3 is built from 14 residues. The V segment lost 3 bases and the J segment 4 bases; nucleotides outside the gene matches: 7. As DNA, the CDR3 is TGTGCCTGGAGGGGGACAGGGAGGCCTTACGAGCAGTACTTC. It codes for CAWRGTGRPYEQYF.

This chain links TRBV11-2 with TRBJ2-5, with TRBD2 matching 10 bases. The CDR3 consists of 13 residues. Germline assignment: CDR1 SGHAT and CDR2 FQNNGV. Trimming at V came to 3 bases and at J to 5 bases, leaving 0 bases not matched to a gene. For the CDR3, the DNA is TGTGCCAGCAGCTTTAGCGGGGGGGAGACCCAGTACTTC. This codes for CASSFSGGETQYF.

The chain is built from TRBV7-2 and TRBJ2-1; perhaps TRBD2 as D (6 bases). The CDR3 has 15 amino acids. Trimming took 0 bases from V and 2 from J, leaving 8 bases between them. Per the germline V gene, CDR1 is SGHTA and CDR2 is FQGNSA. The CDR3 sequence is CASSLARGPYNEQFF. The DNA for the CDR3 is TGTGCCAGCAGCTTAGCGCGGGGACCCTACAATGAGCAGTTCTTC.

The chain joins TRBV5-1 to TRBJ1-4; D not resolved. The CDR3 runs to 15 residues. The germline V gene has CDR1 SGHRS and CDR2 YFSETQ. V gave up 2 bases and J gave up 3 bases, with 11 bases separating them. The CDR3 DNA follows: TGCGCCAGCAGCTTTTCAGAGGCCTCTAATGAAAAACTGTTTTTT. Amino acids: CASSFSEASNEKLFF.

The chain uses TRBV27 and TRBJ2-1; 7 nucleotides align to TRBD2. Trimming removed 4 bases from V and 13 bases from J; junction bases left unmatched: 7. CDR1 is MNHEY, CDR2 SMNVEV, per germline (reference sequence). The CDR3 runs 12 residues. The CDR3 spells CASSSRASGQFF. As DNA, the CDR3 is TGTGCCAGCAGTTCCCGGGCTAGCGGACAGTTCTTC.

This sequence joins TRBV11-2 and TRBJ2-1, with 9 bases fitting TRBD1. This CDR3 spans 13 amino acids. The ends lost 8 bases at V and 7 bases at J; junction bases unmatched: 6. Germline V gives CDR1 SGHAT, CDR2 FQNNGV. The CDR3 DNA is TGTGCCAGCCGTGGGACAGGGATGAATGAGCAGTTCTTC. This codes for CASRGTGMNEQFF.

The CDR3 sequence is CASSHLGLAGVEDTQYF. CDR3 DNA sequence: TGTGCCAGCAGCCACTTAGGTTTAGCGGGAGTTGAGGATACGCAGTATTTT. The V call is TRBV11-2, the J call TRBJ2-3; 9 bases are a match to TRBD2. Germline CDR1 SGHAT, CDR2 FQNNGV. The CDR3 is 17 residues long. The ends lost 5 bases at V and 6 bases at J; junction bases unmatched: 15.

The rearrangement uses TRBV6-2 or TRBV6-3 and TRBJ1-6, with 9 bases matching TRBD1. V gave up 0 bases and J gave up 10 bases; unmatched junction bases: 13. The V gene's germline CDR1 is MNHEY and CDR2 SVGEGT. The CDR3 extends over 18 amino acids. As DNA, the CDR3 is TGTGCCAGCAGTTACTCGCGGGAAACAGGGGGCGGATTGTCACCCCTCCACTTT. Its translation: CASSYSRETGGGLSPLHF.

V and J are TRBV24-1 and TRBJ2-1; D possibly corresponds to TRBD2 (5 bases). V shed 7 bases and J shed 3 bases, with 15 bases lying between them. Germline CDR1 reads KGHDR; CDR2 reads SFDVKD. The CDR3 length is 15 residues. This CDR3 reads CATRGLASGYNEQFF. CDR3 DNA: TGTGCCACCAGGGGCCTTGCAAGCGGCTACAATGAGCAGTTCTTC.

The V gene is TRBV7-9, the J gene TRBJ1-1; the D gene is possibly TRBD1 (6 bases). Trimming cost V 6 bases and J 5 bases, with 13 bases left between them. This CDR3 region has 13 residues. Germline loops: CDR1 SEHNR, CDR2 FQNEAQ (reference sequence). CDR3 coding DNA: TGTGCCAGCAGGCCATACAGGGCGACTGAAGCTTTCTTT. Amino acids: CASRPYRATEAFF.

The chain employs TRBV5-1 and TRBJ1-5; TRBD1 matches 7 bases. V lost 0 bases, J lost 3 bases, and 3 bases stayed unmatched. Germline V lookup: CDR1 SGHRS, CDR2 YFSETQ. The CDR3 extends over 15 amino acids. CDR3 amino acids: CASSLAGTANQPQHF. The DNA of the CDR3 is TGCGCCAGCAGCTTGGCAGGGACAGCCAATCAGCCCCAGCATTTT.

This sequence joins TRBV27 and TRBJ1-2; possible D gene TRBD1, 5 bases. The ends were cut back, 3 bases at V and 2 bases at J, with 19 bases in the middle. Germline V gene lookup returns CDR1 MNHEY and CDR2 SMNVEV (reference sequence). The CDR3 loop spans 17 amino acids. The CDR3 DNA is TGTGCCAGCAGTTTGTCCGGGTCGGCAGGGAGAAACTATGGCTACACCTTC. Translation gives CASSLSGSAGRNYGYTF.

The chain is built from TRBV5-1 and TRBJ2-5; possibly TRBD1 or TRBD2 for D (7 bases each). Germline V gives CDR1 SGHRS, CDR2 YFSETQ. V lost 5 bases, J lost 2 bases, and 16 bases lay in between. CDR3 size: 15 residues. CDR3 in DNA: TGCGCCAGCAGATATCAGGGGGGGAGTCAAGAGACCCAGTACTTC. This gives the protein CASRYQGGSQETQYF. The whole variable domain, remainder taken from reference TRBV5-1 and TRBJ2-5, is KAGVTQTPRYLIKTRGQQVTLSCSPISGHRSVSWYQQTPGQGLQFLFEYFSETQRNKGNFPGRFSGRQFSNSRSEMNVSTLELGDSALYLCASRYQGGSQETQYFGPGTRLLVL.

This chain connects TRBV18 to TRBJ2-7, with no clear D. The CDR3 covers 13 residues. V gave up 3 bases and J gave up 4 bases, with 10 bases separating them. Germline V gene lookup returns CDR1 KGHSH and CDR2 LQKENI. The CDR3, as DNA: TGTGCCAGCTCACCCCCTAGTAGATACGAGCAGTACTTC. It codes for CASSPPSRYEQYF.

The chain carries TRBV5-1 and TRBJ2-3, with D hard to call. V lost 0 bases to trimming and J lost 3 bases, with 5 bases between them. The germline CDR1 and CDR2 sequences are SGHRS and YFSETQ. The CDR3 runs to 13 residues. The CDR3 loop is CASSLDRTDTQYF. The CDR3 DNA is TGCGCCAGCAGCTTGGACCGAACAGATACGCAGTATTTT.

The genes are TRBV10-2 and TRBJ2-1; 7 bases are a match to TRBD2. The CDR3 has 14 amino acids. Trimming cost V 7 bases and J 5 bases; bases outside gene matches: 8. CDR1 and CDR2 (germline): WSHSY, SAAADI. Written as DNA, the CDR3 is TGCGCCAGCACAAAACTAGCGCGAGACAATGAGCAGTTCTTC. Translating it yields CASTKLARDNEQFF.

The chain joins TRBV20-1 to TRBJ2-3; D may be TRBD1 (6 bases). CDR3 length: 17 amino acids. Trimming pared 3 bases from V and 2 bases from J, leaving 21 bases between. The germline CDR1 and CDR2 sequences are DFQATT and SNEGSKA (reference sequence). The chain's CDR3 is CSASGTKKGSNTDTQYF. The CDR3 region has the DNA TGCAGTGCTAGTGGGACAAAAAAAGGGTCTAACACAGATACGCAGTATTTT.

J is TRBJ1-6 and V is TRBV6-1; D call uncertain. Trimming left V 1 base short and J 5 bases short, with 12 bases between. The CDR3 covers 16 residues. CDR1 is MNHNS and CDR2 is SASEGT in the germline V gene. The CDR3 DNA sequence: TGTGCCAGCAGTGAAGTCAGAAGGAGCAATAATTCACCCCTCCACTTT. Protein product: CASSEVRRSNNSPLHF.

This clone was observed a handful of times. V is TRBV10-3 and J is TRBJ1-5; 7 bases are a match to TRBD1. CDR1 is ENHRY, CDR2 SYGVKD, per germline. There are 13 residues in the CDR3. V dropped 8 bases and J dropped 3; count of bases not matched to a gene: 4. The CDR3 nucleotides are TGTGCCATCGGACAGGAGTTCAATCAGCCCCAGCATTTT. Protein product: CAIGQEFNQPQHF.

This chain joins TRBV29-1 and TRBJ2-4; D assignment may be TRBD1 or TRBD2 (6 bases each). Between the trimmed V and J ends, which lost 7 bases and 0 bases, there was a span of 22 bases. Germline-derived CDR1 and CDR2 are SQVTM and ANQGSEA. The CDR3 extends over 17 amino acids. CDR3 DNA sequence: TGCAGCGCCCTGGCACAGGGAGGTAGTTTAGCCAAAAACATTCAGTACTTC. This encodes CSALAQGGSLAKNIQYF.

The chain carries TRBV3-1 (or the pseudogene TRBV3-2) and TRBJ1-3; 9 bases align to TRBD1. This CDR3 comprises 16 residues. The V gene's germline CDR1 is LGHDT and CDR2 YNNKEL (reference sequence). The ends lost 1 base at V and 2 bases at J; junction bases unmatched: 3. Written as DNA, the CDR3 is TGTGCCAGCAGCCAAGGAACAGGGGGCGCTGGAAACACCATATATTTT. As protein: CASSQGTGGAGNTIYF.